Listed below are T cell receptor beta chains from one sample, sequenced in a study of T cell changes during pregnancy in multiple sclerosis. Assay used: immunoSEQ multiplex PCR; TCRdb lists only in-frame clones, some missing. Of 78,000 or so clones listed, under 95% are singletons. The sequences come from peripheral blood, collected before pregnancy. These receptors were obtained from a female donor with multiple sclerosis, enrolled in a pregnancy study. Each CDR3 is given with its conserved first and last residue. A D gene is named only where the DNA matches it firmly. Part of the rows lack a size; the others show once, few, many or a class for expanded clones.

cdr3_aa | clone_size | d_call | v_call
CASSVDRDQPQHF | NA | TRBD1 | TRBV2
CASSSRLAGVSYNEQFF | NA | TRBD2 | TRBV7-6
CASSLTGNTEAFF | NA | NA | TRBV28
CASSPHPGTVPYEQYF | NA | TRBD1 | TRBV27
CASSYSMGRVNTEAFF | NA | NA | TRBV6-6
CASSQPGGRTGELFF | NA | TRBD2 | TRBV4-3
CASSQGWDTGELFF | NA | NA | TRBV27
CASRVLTGGADYGYTF | NA | NA | TRBV28
CASIRTGGNEQFF | NA | TRBD1 | TRBV19
CASSLVVVNRLAPGNTIYF | NA | NA | TRBV5-1
CASSITGIQETQYF | NA | NA | TRBV28
CASSQAQGAPETQYF | NA | TRBD1 | TRBV4-1
CASSTHRGHYRETQYF | few | TRBD1 | TRBV28
CASSLNSDYEQFF | NA | NA | TRBV5-1
CASRLAGGPYEQYF | NA | TRBD2 | TRBV28
CASSRQLRQPQHF | NA | NA | TRBV7-2
CASRPSRGSVNYGYTF | NA | NA | TRBV12-2
CSVDSGRGLTDTQYF | NA | TRBD2 | TRBV29-1
CASSVATGGYEQYF | NA | NA | TRBV9
CASSDGTASSNYGYTF | once | TRBD1 | TRBV6-1
CASSDDRVQPQHF | NA | TRBD1 | TRBV2
CASSYLAGSYEQYF | NA | NA | TRBV6-5
CASSLLTSGSTHYEQYF | NA | TRBD2 | TRBV28
CARETEAATEAFF | NA | NA | TRBV30
CASSLRATGELFF | NA | NA | TRBV7-8
CASSFQSGVSGANVLTF | NA | NA | TRBV11-2
CSAVWTVEAFF | NA | NA | TRBV20-1
CASSTGTGGSEQYF | NA | TRBD1 | TRBV7-7
CSGRTPFEGETGYTF | NA | NA | TRBV29-1
CASRKTDRVMGGYTF | NA | TRBD1 | TRBV6-5
CASSVSAGDIYEQYF | NA | TRBD2 | TRBV9
CASSVAGQRGETQYF | NA | NA | TRBV9
CASSQAPPGTSGRAEDEQYF | NA | TRBD2 | TRBV4-1
CASSLGTAGTGELFF | NA | TRBD1 | TRBV5-8
CASSQGDSAETQYF | NA | NA | TRBV4-2
CSVDVSGAYNEQFF | NA | NA | TRBV29-1
CASSLWDYMNTGELFF | NA | TRBD2 | TRBV11-3
CASSLTGPGANVLTF | NA | NA | TRBV5-4
CASSLWGQGQANVLTF | NA | TRBD1 | TRBV27
CASSQDTGEVYNEQFF | NA | NA | TRBV4-3
CASIYRASGNQPQHF | NA | NA | TRBV6-6
CASKTPWGGYTF | NA | NA | TRBV28
CASSLFLGTNTDTQYF | NA | TRBD2 | TRBV28
CASWKTSGSVGTQYF | NA | TRBD2 | TRBV6-5
CASSPPSAAETQYF | NA | NA | TRBV5-6
CASSQASGTSYEQYF | NA | TRBD2 | TRBV4-3
CASSYSRTRDYNEQFF | NA | TRBD2 | TRBV6-5
CATVIGKRPNSDTQYF | NA | NA | TRBV6-4
CASSPGQTEQFF | once | NA | TRBV11-2
CASSRDTNQPQHF | NA | NA | TRBV4-2
CASGPSGRYYNEQFF | NA | TRBD2 | TRBV5-1
CASSIDDFSSYNEQFF | once | NA | TRBV19
CASRLPGQPHEQYF | NA | NA | TRBV5-8
CASSIAGLAETQYF | NA | NA | TRBV19
CASSLDGSADTQYF | NA | NA | TRBV11-3
CASSFLRGLDTQYF | NA | TRBD1 | TRBV28
CASSYRDRGLVAFF | once | TRBD1 | TRBV5-6
CATPRVSGANVLTF | NA | NA | TRBV6-6
CASSLAAMNGELFF | once | NA | TRBV5-1
CASSFIAGGVVNTGELFF | NA | TRBD2 | TRBV5-1